This TCR beta chain stems from a study of T-cell memory formation after mild COVID-19. TCRdb itself ran the 5' RACE reads through MiXCR, one entry per CDR3 protein. The sample has a few hundred thousand distinct CDR3 sequences, less than 25% seen once. Losses at the gene ends were 4 bases for V and 0 bases for J; bases not matched to a gene: 5. Looked up from germline, CDR1 is LGHNA and CDR2 is YSLEER. The CDR3 covers 16 residues. This receptor was identified in an adult woman who had mild COVID-19 (a few samples of this study predate the infection). Cell type and time point are not known. V gene TRBV4-3 combines with J gene TRBJ2-1; 8 nucleotides line up with TRBD2. Input material: PBMCs or a T cell subset sorted from them (not recorded which). CDR3 sequence (DNA): TGCGCCAGCAGCCGAGACCTAGCGGGCTCCTACAATGAGCAGTTCTTC. Protein: CASSRDLAGSYNEQFF.